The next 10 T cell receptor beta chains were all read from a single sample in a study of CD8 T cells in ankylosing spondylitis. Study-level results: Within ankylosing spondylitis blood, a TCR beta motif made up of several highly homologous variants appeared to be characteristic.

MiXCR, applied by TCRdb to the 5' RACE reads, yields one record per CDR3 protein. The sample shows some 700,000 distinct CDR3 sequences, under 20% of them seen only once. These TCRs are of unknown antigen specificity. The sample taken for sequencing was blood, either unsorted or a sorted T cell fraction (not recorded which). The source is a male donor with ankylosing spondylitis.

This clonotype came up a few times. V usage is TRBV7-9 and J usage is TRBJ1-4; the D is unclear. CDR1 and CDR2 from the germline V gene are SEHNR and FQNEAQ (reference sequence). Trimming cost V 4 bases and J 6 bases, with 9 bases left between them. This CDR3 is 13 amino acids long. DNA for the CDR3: TGTGCCAGCAGCTCCGTAAGGGATGAAAAACTGTTTTTT. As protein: CASSSVRDEKLFF.

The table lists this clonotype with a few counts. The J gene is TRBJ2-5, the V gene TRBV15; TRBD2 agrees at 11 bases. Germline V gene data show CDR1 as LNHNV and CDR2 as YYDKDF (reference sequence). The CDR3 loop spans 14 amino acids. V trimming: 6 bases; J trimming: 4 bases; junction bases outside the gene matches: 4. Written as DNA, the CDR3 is TGTGCCACCAGACTAGCGGGGGAAGGAGAGACCCAGTACTTC. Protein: CATRLAGEGETQYF.

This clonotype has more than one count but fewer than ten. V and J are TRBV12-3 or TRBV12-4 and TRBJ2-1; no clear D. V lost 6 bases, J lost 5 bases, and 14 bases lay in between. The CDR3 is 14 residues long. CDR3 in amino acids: CASSPAAVDNEQFF. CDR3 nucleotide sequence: TGTGCCAGCAGCCCTGCCGCAGTGGACAATGAGCAGTTCTTC.

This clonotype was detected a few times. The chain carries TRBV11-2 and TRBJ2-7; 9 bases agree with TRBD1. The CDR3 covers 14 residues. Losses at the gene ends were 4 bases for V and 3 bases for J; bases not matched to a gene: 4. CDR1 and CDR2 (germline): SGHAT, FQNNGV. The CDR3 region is CASSYDRGFYEQYF. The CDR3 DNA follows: TGTGCCAGCAGCTACGACAGGGGGTTCTACGAGCAGTACTTC.

The CDR3 DNA is TGTGCCAGCAGTTTGGATGGGACAGCCCAAGAGACCCAGTACTTC. Its protein is CASSLDGTAQETQYF. The genes are TRBV28 and TRBJ2-5; TRBD1 matches 7 bases. The V and J ends lost 3 bases and 1 base, in that order; junction bases with no gene match: 5. The length of the CDR3 is 15 residues. The germline V gene encodes CDR1 MDHEN and CDR2 SYDVKM.

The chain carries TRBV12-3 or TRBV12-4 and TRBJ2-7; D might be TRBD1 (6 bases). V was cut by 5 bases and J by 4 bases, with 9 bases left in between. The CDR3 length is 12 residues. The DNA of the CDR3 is TGTGCCAGCAGTACAGGGTTTTACGAGCAGTACTTC. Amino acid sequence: CASSTGFYEQYF.

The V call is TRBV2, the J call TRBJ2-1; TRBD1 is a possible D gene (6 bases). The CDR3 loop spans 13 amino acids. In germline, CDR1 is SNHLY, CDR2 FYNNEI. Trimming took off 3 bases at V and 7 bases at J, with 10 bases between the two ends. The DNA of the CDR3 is TGTGCCAGCAGTGAGAACAGGGAAAATGAGCAGTTCTTC. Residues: CASSENRENEQFF.

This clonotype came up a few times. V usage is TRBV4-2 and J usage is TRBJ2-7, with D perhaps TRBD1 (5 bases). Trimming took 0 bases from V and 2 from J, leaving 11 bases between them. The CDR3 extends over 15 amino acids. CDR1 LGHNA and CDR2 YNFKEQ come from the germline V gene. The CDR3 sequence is CASSQEVVGAYEQYF. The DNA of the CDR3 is TGTGCCAGCAGCCAAGAAGTGGTAGGGGCCTACGAGCAGTACTTC.

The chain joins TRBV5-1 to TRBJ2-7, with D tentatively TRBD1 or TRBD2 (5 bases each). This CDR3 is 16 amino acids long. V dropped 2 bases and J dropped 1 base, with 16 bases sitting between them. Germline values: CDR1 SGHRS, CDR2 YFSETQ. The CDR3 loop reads CASSLGSGTVSYEQYF. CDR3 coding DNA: TGCGCCAGCAGCTTAGGATCCGGGACGGTGTCCTACGAGCAGTACTTC.

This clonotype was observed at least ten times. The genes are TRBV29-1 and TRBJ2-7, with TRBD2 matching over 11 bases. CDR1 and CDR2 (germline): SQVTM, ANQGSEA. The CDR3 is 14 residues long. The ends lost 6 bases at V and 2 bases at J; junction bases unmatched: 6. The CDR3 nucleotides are TGCAGCGTACGTTCTAGCGGGAGGCCCTACGAGCAGTACTTC. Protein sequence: CSVRSSGRPYEQYF.